This T cell receptor beta chain was documented in a study of T cells in Graves' hyperthyroidism and ophthalmopathy. For the study at large: Peripheral blood draws took place at initial diagnosis, ahead of any treatment.

RNA transcripts gave rise to amplified TCR beta CDR3 regions. First-round RT-PCR with HTBI primers amplified the TCR CDR3 region. TCRdb redid the calling of the multiplex PCR reads with MiXCR, one entry per CDR3 protein. The sample yields some 510,000 distinct CDR3 sequences, less than 25% seen once. Ten or more counts support this clonotype. Its antigen remains unknown. Deletions cut 1 base from V and 5 bases from J, with 14 bases between. The CDR3 sequence is 15 residues long. Germline CDR1 SGHAT, CDR2 FQNNGV. Study-wide results and caveats: Within blood appeared most thyroid clonotypes that had expanded above 0.001.

The TCR sequence derives from a man in his late teens or twenties with Graves' hyperthyroidism. Input material: blood. This chain joins TRBV11-2 and TRBJ2-5; D remains unclear. DNA of the CDR3: TGTGCCAGCAGCTTAGTACGCACAGCACGGGAGACCCAGTACTTC. It translates to CASSLVRTARETQYF.